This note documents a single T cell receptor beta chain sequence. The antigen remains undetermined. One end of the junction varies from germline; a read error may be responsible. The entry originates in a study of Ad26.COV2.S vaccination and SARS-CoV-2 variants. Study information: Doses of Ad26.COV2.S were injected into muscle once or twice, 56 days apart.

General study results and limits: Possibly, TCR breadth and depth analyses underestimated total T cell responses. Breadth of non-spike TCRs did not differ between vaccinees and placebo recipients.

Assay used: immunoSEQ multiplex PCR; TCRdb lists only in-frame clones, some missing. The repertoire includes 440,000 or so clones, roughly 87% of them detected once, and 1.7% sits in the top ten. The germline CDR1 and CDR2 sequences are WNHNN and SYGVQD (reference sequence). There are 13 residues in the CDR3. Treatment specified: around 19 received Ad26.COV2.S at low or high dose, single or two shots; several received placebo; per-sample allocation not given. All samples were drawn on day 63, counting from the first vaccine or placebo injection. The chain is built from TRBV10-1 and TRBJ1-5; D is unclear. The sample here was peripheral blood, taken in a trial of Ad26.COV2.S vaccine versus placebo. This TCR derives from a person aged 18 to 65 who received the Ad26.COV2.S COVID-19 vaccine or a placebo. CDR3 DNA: TGCGCCAGCAGTGAGTCTTGCGGGGAGAGAGTAAGATTT. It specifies CASSESCGERVRF.